The present TCR beta chain was sequenced within a study of CXCR3-negative and CXCR3-positive naive CD8 T cells. Overall study: Sequencing gave about 150 million TRB reads overall, about 1.5 +/- 0.3 million per library. Study-level findings and limits: Naive cells used TRBV-TRBJ genes in much the same way whether CXCR3-negative or CXCR3-positive; memory cells did not. Naive CXCR3-positive cells had TRB CDR3s more hydrophobic than those of CXCR3-negative naive cells.

With UMI labels, 5' RACE was used to prepare the TRB cDNA libraries. TCRdb reprocessed the 5' RACE reads and keeps a single row for each CDR3 protein, giving no DNA. The sample data list around 61,000 distinct CDR3 sequences. The CDR3 length is 14 residues. Germline-derived CDR1 and CDR2 are LGHNA and YNFKEQ. Concerning this clonotype: Its antigen is still unknown.

The origin of this receptor is a human donor in good health. Some clones in this sample may be carry-over from other donors' samples. The sequenced material came from naive CXCR3+ CD8+ T cells from blood. Indicated subset: CD45RO-CCR7+CD27+CD95- naive CD8+ T cells expressing CXCR3 (TNR3+). The gene calls are TRBV4-2 and TRBJ2-1; TCRdb lists TRBD1, though no DNA is available to test this call. This CDR3 is CASSQAVGQNEQFF.